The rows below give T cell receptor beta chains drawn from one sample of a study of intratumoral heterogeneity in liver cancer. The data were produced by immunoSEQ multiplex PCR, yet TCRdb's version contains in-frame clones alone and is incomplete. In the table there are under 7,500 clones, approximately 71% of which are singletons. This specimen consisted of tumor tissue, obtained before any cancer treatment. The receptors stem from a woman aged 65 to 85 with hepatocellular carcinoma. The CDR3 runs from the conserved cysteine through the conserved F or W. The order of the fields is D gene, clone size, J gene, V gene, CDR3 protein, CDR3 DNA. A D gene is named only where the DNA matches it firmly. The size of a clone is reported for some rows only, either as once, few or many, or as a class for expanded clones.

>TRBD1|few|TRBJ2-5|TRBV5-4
CASSLVGTGERSVRETQYF
TGTGCCAGCAGCTTGGTAGGGACAGGGGAAAGGAGTGTTCGAGAGACCCAGTACTTC
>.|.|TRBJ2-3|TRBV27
CASSLGGAGADTQYF
TGTGCCAGCAGCCTAGGTGGGGCCGGGGCAGATACGCAGTATTTT
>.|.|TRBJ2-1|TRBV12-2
CASRLDYTGEGYNEQFF
TGTGCAAGTCGCTTAGACTACACAGGGGAGGGCTACAATGAGCAGTTCTTC
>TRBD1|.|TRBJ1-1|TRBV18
CASSPQGAEAFF
TGTGCCAGCTCACCCCAGGGGGCTGAAGCTTTCTTT
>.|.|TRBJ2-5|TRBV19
CASSMGGTAQETQYF
TGTGCCAGTAGTATGGGCGGGACGGCTCAAGAGACCCAGTACTTC
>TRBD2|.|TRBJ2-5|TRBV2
CASRGTSGKETQYF
TGTGCCAGCAGAGGGACTAGCGGGAAAGAGACCCAGTACTTC
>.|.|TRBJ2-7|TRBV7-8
CASSLGKRQSYEQYF
TGTGCCAGCAGCTTAGGTAAAAGACAGAGCTACGAGCAGTACTTC
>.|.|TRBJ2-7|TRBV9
CASSVGWASRYEQYF
TGTGCCAGCAGCGTAGGCTGGGCTTCCCGCTACGAGCAGTACTTC
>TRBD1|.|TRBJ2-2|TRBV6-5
CASSSGTGGTGELFF
TGTGCCAGCAGTTCCGGGACAGGGGGCACCGGGGAGCTGTTTTTT
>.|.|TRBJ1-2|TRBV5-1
CASSPRATSSGGYTF
TGCGCCAGCAGCCCAAGGGCGACGAGTTCGGGGGGCTACACCTTC